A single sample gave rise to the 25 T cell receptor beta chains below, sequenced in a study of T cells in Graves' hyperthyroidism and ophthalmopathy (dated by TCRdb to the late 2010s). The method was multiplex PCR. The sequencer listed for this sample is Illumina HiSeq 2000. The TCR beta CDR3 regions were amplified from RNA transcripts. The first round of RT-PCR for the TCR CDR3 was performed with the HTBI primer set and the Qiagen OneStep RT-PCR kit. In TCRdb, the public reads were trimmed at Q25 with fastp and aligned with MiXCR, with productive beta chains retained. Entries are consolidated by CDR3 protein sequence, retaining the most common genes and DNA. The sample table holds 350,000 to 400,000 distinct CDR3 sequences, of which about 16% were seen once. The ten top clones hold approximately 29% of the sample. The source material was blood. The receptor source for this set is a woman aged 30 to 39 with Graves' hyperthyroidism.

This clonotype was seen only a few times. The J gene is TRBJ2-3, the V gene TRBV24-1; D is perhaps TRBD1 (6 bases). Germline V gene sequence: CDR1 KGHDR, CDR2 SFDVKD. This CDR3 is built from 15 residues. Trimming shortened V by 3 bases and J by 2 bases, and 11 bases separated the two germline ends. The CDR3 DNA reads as TGTGCCACCAGTGATCGTAGGGGGTACACAGATACGCAGTATTTT. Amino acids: CATSDRRGYTDTQYF.

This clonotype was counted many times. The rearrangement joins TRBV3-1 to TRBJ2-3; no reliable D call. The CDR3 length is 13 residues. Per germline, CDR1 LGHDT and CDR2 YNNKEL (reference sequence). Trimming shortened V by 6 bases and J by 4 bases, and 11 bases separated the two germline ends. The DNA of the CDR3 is TGTGCCAGCAGGGGCCTAGTCGCAGATACGCAGTATTTT. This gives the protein CASRGLVADTQYF.

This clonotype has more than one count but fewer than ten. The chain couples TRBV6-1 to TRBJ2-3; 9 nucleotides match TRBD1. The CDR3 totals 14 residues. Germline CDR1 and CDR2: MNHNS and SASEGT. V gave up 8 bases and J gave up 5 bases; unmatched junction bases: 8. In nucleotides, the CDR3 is TGTGCCAGCGCCTACAGGGGGCGCGAAGATACGCAGTATTTT. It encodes CASAYRGREDTQYF.

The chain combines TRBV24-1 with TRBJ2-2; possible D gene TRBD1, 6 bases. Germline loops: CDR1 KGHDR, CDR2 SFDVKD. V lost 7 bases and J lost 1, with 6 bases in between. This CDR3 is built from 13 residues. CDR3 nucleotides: TGTGCCACCAGGGGACAGAACACCGGGGAGCTGTTTTTT. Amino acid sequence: CATRGQNTGELFF.

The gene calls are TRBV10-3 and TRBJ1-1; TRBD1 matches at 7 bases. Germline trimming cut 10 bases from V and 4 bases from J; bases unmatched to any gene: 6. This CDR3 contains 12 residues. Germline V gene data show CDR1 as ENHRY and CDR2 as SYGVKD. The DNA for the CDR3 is TGTGCCACAGGACAGGTGGCCACTGAAGCTTTCTTT. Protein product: CATGQVATEAFF.

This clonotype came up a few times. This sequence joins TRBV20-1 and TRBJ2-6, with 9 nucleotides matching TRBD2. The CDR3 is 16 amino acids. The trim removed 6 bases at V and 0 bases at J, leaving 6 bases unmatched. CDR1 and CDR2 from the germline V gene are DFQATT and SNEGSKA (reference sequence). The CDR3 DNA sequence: TGCAGTGCCCGACTAGCGGAACTCTCTGGGGCCAACGTCCTGACTTTC. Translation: CSARLAELSGANVLTF.

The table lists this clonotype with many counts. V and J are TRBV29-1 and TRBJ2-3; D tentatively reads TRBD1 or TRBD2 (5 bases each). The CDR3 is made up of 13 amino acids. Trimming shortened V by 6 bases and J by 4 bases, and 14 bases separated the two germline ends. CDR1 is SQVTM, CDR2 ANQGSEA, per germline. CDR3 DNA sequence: TGCAGCGTGAGGGGTTATCGGGCAGATACGCAGTATTTT. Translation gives CSVRGYRADTQYF.

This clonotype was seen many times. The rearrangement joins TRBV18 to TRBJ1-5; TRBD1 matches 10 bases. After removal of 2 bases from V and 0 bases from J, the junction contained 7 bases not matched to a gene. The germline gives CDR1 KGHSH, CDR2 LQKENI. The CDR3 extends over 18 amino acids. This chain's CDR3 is CASSPTGTGDYSNQPQHF. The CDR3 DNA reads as TGTGCCAGCTCACCAACCGGGACAGGGGATTATAGCAATCAGCCCCAGCATTTT.

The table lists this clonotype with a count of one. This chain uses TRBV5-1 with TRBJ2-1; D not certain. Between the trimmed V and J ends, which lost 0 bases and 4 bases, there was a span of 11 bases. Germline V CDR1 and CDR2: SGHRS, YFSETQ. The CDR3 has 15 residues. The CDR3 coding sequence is TGCGCCAGCAGCTTGGGGGTCTACGGGTACAATGAGCAGTTCTTC. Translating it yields CASSLGVYGYNEQFF.

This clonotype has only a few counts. The DNA of the CDR3 is TGCGCCAGCAGCTTAATAGCGGACACAGATACGCAGTATTTT. It yields the protein CASSLIADTDTQYF. The rearrangement links TRBV5-1 to TRBJ2-3, with D possibly matching TRBD2 (6 bases). The CDR3 sequence is 14 residues long. Germline V gives CDR1 SGHRS, CDR2 YFSETQ. V gave up 2 bases and J gave up 2 bases, with 9 bases separating them.

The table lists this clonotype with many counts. In DNA form, the CDR3 reads TGTGCCAGCAGTTTGGGGCTAGCACGAGCTACCCACTACAATGAGCAGTTCTTC. It codes for CASSLGLARATHYNEQFF. The chain recombines TRBV27 with TRBJ2-1, with D perhaps matching TRBD1 or TRBD2 (5 bases each). This CDR3 contains 18 residues. Trimming cost V 3 bases and J 3 bases, with 21 bases left between them. The germline gives CDR1 MNHEY, CDR2 SMNVEV (reference sequence).

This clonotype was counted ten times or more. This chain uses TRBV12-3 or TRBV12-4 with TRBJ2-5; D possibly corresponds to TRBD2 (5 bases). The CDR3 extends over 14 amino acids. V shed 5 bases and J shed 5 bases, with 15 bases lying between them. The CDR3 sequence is CASSPADYRETQYF. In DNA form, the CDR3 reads TGTGCCAGCAGTCCCGCCGACTACCGGGAGACCCAGTACTTC.

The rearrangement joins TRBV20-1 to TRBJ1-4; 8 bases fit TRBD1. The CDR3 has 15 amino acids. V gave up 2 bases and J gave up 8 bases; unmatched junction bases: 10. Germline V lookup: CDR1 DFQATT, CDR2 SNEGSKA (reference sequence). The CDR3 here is CSARSATGGSEKLFF. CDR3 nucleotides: TGCAGTGCTAGATCAGCAACAGGGGGTTCAGAAAAACTGTTTTTT.

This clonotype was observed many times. The DNA for the CDR3 is TGTGCCAGCAGACCCGAGGGACAGCATAATTCACCCCTCCACTTT. Translating it yields CASRPEGQHNSPLHF. The chain joins TRBV27 to TRBJ1-6, with 7 bases lining up with TRBD1. Germline lookup yields CDR1 MNHEY and CDR2 SMNVEV (reference sequence). The CDR3 runs to 15 residues. Unmatched junction bases numbered 7, after V lost 6 bases and J lost 5 bases.

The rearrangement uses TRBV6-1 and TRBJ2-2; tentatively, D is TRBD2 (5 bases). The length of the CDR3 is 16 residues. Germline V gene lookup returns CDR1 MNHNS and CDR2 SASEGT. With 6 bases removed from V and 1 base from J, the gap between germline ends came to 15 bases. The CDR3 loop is CASRGETGRNTGELFF. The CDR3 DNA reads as TGTGCCAGCAGGGGAGAGACTGGGCGGAACACCGGGGAGCTGTTTTTT.

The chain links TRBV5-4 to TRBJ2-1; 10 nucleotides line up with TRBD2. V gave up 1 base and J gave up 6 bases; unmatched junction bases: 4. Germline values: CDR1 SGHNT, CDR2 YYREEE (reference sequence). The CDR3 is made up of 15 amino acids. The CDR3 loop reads CASSLYSGRPNEQFF. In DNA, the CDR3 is TGTGCCAGCAGCTTGTATAGCGGGAGGCCCAATGAGCAGTTCTTC.

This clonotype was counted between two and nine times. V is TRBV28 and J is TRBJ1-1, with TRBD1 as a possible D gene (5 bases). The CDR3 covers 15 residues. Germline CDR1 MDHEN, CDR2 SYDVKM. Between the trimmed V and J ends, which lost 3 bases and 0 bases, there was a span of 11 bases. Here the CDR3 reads CASSFSGFLNTEAFF. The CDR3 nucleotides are TGTGCCAGCAGTTTTTCAGGGTTTTTGAACACTGAAGCTTTCTTT.

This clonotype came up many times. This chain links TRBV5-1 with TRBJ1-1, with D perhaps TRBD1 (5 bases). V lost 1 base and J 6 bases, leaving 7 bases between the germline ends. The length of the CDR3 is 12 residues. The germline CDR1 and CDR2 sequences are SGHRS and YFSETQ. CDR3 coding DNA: TGCGCCAGCAGCTTGACGACAGCTGAAGCTTTCTTT. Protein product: CASSLTTAEAFF.

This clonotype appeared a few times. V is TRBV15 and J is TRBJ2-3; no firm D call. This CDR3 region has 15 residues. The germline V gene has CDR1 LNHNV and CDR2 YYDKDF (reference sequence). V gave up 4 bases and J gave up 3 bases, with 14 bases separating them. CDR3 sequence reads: CATSIYGQPTDTQYF. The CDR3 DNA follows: TGTGCCACCAGCATTTATGGGCAGCCAACAGATACGCAGTATTTT.

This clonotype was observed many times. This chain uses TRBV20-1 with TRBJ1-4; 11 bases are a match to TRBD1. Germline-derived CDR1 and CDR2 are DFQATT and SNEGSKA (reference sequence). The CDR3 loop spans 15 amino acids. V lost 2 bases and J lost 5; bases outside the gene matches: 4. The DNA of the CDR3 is TGCAGTGCTAGACCCGGGACAGGGGGAAATGAAAAACTGTTTTTT. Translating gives CSARPGTGGNEKLFF.

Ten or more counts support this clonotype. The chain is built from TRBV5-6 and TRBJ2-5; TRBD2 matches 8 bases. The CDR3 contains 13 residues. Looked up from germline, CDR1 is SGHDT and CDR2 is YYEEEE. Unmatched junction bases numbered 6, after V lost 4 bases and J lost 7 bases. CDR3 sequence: CASSAAGVGTQYF. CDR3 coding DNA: TGTGCCAGCAGCGCAGCGGGAGTCGGGACCCAGTACTTC.

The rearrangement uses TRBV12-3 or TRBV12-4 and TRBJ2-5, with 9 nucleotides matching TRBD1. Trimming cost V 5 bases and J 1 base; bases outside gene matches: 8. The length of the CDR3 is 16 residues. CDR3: CASSPLRTGAQETQYF. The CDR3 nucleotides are TGTGCCAGCAGTCCATTGCGGACAGGGGCCCAAGAGACCCAGTACTTC.

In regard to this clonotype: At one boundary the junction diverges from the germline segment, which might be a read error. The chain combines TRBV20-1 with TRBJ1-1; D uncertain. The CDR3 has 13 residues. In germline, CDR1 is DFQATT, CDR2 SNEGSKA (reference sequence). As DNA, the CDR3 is TGCAGTGCTAGAATCAGAACGAACGCTGAAGCTTTCTTT. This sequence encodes CSARIRTNAEAFF.

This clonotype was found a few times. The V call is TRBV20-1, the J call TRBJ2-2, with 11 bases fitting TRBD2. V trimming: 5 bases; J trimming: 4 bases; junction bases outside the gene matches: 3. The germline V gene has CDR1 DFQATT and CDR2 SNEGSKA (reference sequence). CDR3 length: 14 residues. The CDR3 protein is CSAWTSGRTGELFF. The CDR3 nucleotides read TGCAGTGCTTGGACTAGCGGGCGCACCGGGGAGCTGTTTTTT.

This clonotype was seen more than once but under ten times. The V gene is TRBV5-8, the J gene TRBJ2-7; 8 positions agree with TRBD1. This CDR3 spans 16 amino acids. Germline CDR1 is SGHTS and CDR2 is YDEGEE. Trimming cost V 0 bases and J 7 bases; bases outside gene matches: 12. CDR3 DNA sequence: TGTGCCAGCAGCTTGGCCCTCGGGACAGGAGGTCTGGAGCAGTACTTC. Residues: CASSLALGTGGLEQYF.